The rows below give T cell receptor beta chains drawn from one sample of a study of cytomegalovirus exposure and HLA in healthy donors. Produced via immunoSEQ multiplex PCR; TCRdb's table is partial and in-frame only. The sample comprises about 300,000 clones, just over 85% of which are singletons, and less than 4.5% rests with the top ten. The source material was PBMCs. These receptors came from a man aged 40-49 years in good health and CMV-seropositive. CDR3s include the opening cysteine and the closing phenylalanine or tryptophan. Fields, in order: clone size, V gene, J gene, CDR3 length, D gene, CDR3 protein, CDR3 DNA. D genes are given only for firm matches. Size tells how often a clone was seen (once, few, many) or the class of an expanded clone, and some rows leave it out.

-,TRBV28,TRBJ2-7,14,-,CASSFRGGRYEQYF,TGTGCCAGCAGTTTTCGTGGAGGGAGGTACGAGCAGTACTTC
-,TRBV4-2,TRBJ2-3,13,-,CASSQDDDTERYF,TGTGCCAGCAGCCAAGACGATGACACCGAAAGGTATTTT
-,TRBV4-1,TRBJ1-5,13,-,CASSQGQNQPQHF,TGCGCCAGCAGCCAGGGGCAGAATCAGCCCCAGCATTTT
-,TRBV28,TRBJ2-2,16,-,CASSLVPDIDTGELFF,TGTGCCAGCAGTTTAGTCCCGGACATCGACACCGGGGAGCTGTTTTTT
-,TRBV18,TRBJ1-5,13,-,CASSPIAGQPQHF,TGTGCCAGCTCACCAATAGCTGGTCAGCCCCAGCATTTT
-,TRBV7-8,TRBJ2-1,15,-,CASSLGPSSYNEQFF,TGTGCCAGCAGCTTGGGGCCCTCCTCCTACAATGAGCAGTTCTTC
-,TRBV7-8,TRBJ1-1,16,TRBD1,CASSRRDRGMNTEAFF,TGTGCCAGCAGCCGAAGGGACAGGGGGATGAACACTGAAGCTTTCTTT
-,TRBV4-1,TRBJ2-5,15,-,CASSQDRGTLLTQYF,TGCGCCAGCAGCCAAGATCGGGGTACTCTTTTGACCCAGTACTTC
-,TRBV7-9,TRBJ2-1,13,-,CASSSKLDSEQFF,TGTGCCAGCAGCTCCAAATTAGACAGTGAGCAGTTCTTC
once,TRBV15,TRBJ2-3,19,TRBD2,CATSREGASLAGETDTQYF,TGTGCCACCAGCAGAGAAGGGGCCTCTCTAGCGGGAGAAACAGATACGCAGTATTTT
-,TRBV25-1,TRBJ2-1,16,TRBD1,CASSDAGTGSYNEQFF,TGTGCCAGCAGTGACGCCGGGACAGGTTCCTACAATGAGCAGTTCTTC
-,TRBV4-1,TRBJ2-1,14,-,CASSQVYPVHEQFF,TGCGCCAGCAGCCAAGTCTACCCTGTGCATGAGCAGTTCTTC
-,TRBV19,TRBJ1-5,15,TRBD1,CASSTGQGANQPQHF,TGTGCCAGTAGTACCGGACAGGGGGCTAATCAGCCCCAGCATTTT
-,TRBV27,TRBJ2-7,14,TRBD2,CASSSGLAVYEQYF,TGTGCCAGCAGTTCGGGACTAGCGGTCTACGAGCAGTACTTC
-,TRBV7-6,TRBJ2-2,17,TRBD2,CASSPGGLAGGNGELFF,TGTGCCAGCAGCCCAGGGGGGCTAGCGGGAGGTAACGGGGAGCTGTTTTTT
-,TRBV2,TRBJ1-1,13,-,CASSEEGETEAFF,TGTGCCAGCAGCGAAGAGGGGGAAACTGAAGCTTTCTTT
-,TRBV18,TRBJ2-7,12,TRBD2,CASRGGLYEQYF,TGTGCCAGCCGCGGGGGGCTCTACGAGCAGTACTTC
-,TRBV19,TRBJ2-1,14,-,CASSTGTGYNEQFF,TGTGCCAGTAGTACCGGAACAGGGTACAATGAGCAGTTCTTC
-,TRBV5-4,TRBJ2-7,15,TRBD2,CASKTFSGSGYEQYF,TGTGCCAGCAAAACATTTAGCGGGAGCGGTTACGAGCAGTACTTC
few,TRBV19,TRBJ1-1,15,-,CASSIAPRTRTEAFF,TGTGCCAGTAGTATCGCGCCCAGGACACGGACTGAAGCTTTCTTT
-,TRBV4-1,TRBJ2-3,13,-,CASSQEGGDTQYF,TGCGCCAGCAGCCAAGAAGGGGGAGATACGCAGTATTTT
-,TRBV28,TRBJ2-5,17,TRBD1,CASSLPVRRQGLETQYF,TGTGCCAGCAGTTTACCTGTCAGACGACAGGGATTGGAGACCCAGTACTTC
-,TRBV2,TRBJ2-1,16,TRBD2,CASSARLAGVRYEQFF,TGTGCCAGCAGTGCAAGACTAGCGGGAGTGCGATATGAGCAGTTCTTC
-,TRBV7-6,TRBJ2-5,16,-,CASSFVPGAVQETQYF,TGTGCCAGCAGCTTCGTCCCCGGAGCGGTCCAAGAGACCCAGTACTTC
once,TRBV7-9,TRBJ2-7,14,-,CASSPIEGAYEQYF,TGTGCCAGCAGCCCAATCGAGGGGGCCTACGAGCAGTACTTC
-,TRBV27,TRBJ1-5,15,-,CASSLFAGLGQPQHF,TGTGCCAGCAGTTTATTTGCGGGGTTGGGTCAGCCCCAGCATTTT
-,TRBV2,TRBJ1-5,14,-,CASSDTRGGQPQHF,TGTGCCAGCAGTGACACAAGGGGGGGACAGCCCCAGCATTTT
-,TRBV28,TRBJ1-2,14,-,CASSEQGRKGGYTF,TGTGCCAGCAGTGAACAGGGACGGAAAGGTGGCTACACCTTC
few,TRBV7-2,TRBJ2-3,15,-,CASRGRNGYTDTQYF,TGTGCCAGCAGGGGGAGGAACGGATACACAGATACGCAGTATTTT